Reported below is one TCR beta chain. Profiling relied on immunoSEQ multiplex PCR, and the TCRdb table lists in-frame clones only, not all of them. The table has about 130,000 clones, 85% to 95% seen once. This entry belongs to a study of control samples from healthy donors and cancer patients. V was cut by 2 bases and J by 5 bases, with 14 bases left in between. CDR1 is LGHNA, CDR2 YSLEER, per germline. The CDR3 contains 15 residues. Sequencing was carried out using PBMCs. The chain carries TRBV4-3 and TRBJ2-3; unclear D gene. The sequence was obtained from a man in his fifties or sixties with head and neck cancer. CDR3 coding DNA: TGCGCCAGCAGCCAACAAGCTCGAGGCGGAGATACGCAGTATTTT. Translation gives CASSQQARGGDTQYF.